This TCR beta chain was captured by sequencing in a study of blood T cells in healthy people across ages. Whole-study findings and limits: More naive CD4+ cells and higher diversity were found in long-lived than in aged donors.

This clonotype has a count of ten or more. Antigen unknown. The CDR3 sequence is 14 residues long. The V gene's germline CDR1 is LNHNV and CDR2 YYDKDF (reference sequence). V was shortened by 3 bases and J by 4 bases, with 12 bases between the two germline ends. Next came a second PCR, run for about 7 to 12 cycles, which used a sample-barcoded 5' primer along with a J-beta primer mix. TCRdb processed the 5' RACE reads anew with MiXCR; each CDR3 protein has one entry. The table has approximately 680,000 distinct CDR3 sequences, about 30% seen once. V gene TRBV15 combines with J gene TRBJ2-5; D remains ambiguous. The origin of this receptor is a woman at least 80 years old in good health. Source material: blood. The CDR3 reads CATSRQIRGETQYF. For the CDR3, the DNA is TGTGCCACCAGCAGGCAGATCAGAGGAGAGACCCAGTACTTC.